This T cell receptor beta chain was documented in a study of blood T cell repertoires in COVID-19. The CDR3 covers 14 residues. Germline CDR1 and CDR2: LNHDA and SQIVND (reference sequence). Trimming stripped 6 bases from V and 0 bases from J, with 12 bases between. This clone was observed a few times. Only in-frame clones appear in the TCRdb table, and some are missing; sequencing was by immunoSEQ multiplex PCR. The sample yields roughly 87,000 clones, 70% to 85% seen once. Material: peripheral blood. The source is an older woman with acute or convalescent COVID-19. The chain carries TRBV19 and TRBJ2-7; maybe TRBD1 (5 bases). CDR3 nucleotides: TGTGCCAGTAGCCTTAATAGGGGCTCCTACGAGCAGTACTTC. This translates into CASSLNRGSYEQYF.